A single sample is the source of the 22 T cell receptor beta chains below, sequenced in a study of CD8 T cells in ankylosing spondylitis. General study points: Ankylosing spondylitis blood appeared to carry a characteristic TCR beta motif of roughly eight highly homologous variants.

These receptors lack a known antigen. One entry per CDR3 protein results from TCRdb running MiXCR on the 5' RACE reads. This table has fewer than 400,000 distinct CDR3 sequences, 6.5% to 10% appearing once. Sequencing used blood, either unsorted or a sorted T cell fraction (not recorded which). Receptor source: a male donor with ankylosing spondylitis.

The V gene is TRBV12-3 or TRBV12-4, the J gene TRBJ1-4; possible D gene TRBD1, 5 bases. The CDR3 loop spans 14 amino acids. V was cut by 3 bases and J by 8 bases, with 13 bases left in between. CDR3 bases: TGTGCCAGCAGTTTGGGAGGGGTCGAAGAAAAACTGTTTTTT. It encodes CASSLGGVEEKLFF.

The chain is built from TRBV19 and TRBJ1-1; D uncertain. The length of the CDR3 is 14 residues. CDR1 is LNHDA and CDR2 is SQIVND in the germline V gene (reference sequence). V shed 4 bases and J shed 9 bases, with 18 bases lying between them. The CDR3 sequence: CASSTDLSPMKAFF. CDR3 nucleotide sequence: TGTGCCAGTAGTACGGACTTAAGCCCAATGAAAGCTTTCTTT.

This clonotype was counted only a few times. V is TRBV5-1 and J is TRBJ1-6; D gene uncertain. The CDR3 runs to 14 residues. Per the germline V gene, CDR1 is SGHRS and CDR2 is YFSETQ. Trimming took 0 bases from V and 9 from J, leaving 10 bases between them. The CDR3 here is CASSLEAGSSPLHF. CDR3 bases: TGCGCCAGCAGCTTGGAGGCAGGAAGTTCACCCCTCCACTTT.

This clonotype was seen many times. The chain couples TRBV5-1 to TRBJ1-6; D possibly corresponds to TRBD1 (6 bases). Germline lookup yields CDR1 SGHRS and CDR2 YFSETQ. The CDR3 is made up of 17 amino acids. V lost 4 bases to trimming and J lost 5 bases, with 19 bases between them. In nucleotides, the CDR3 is TGCGCCAGCAGCCTCGGAGCAGGGGTATCGGATAATTCACCCCTCCACTTT. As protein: CASSLGAGVSDNSPLHF.

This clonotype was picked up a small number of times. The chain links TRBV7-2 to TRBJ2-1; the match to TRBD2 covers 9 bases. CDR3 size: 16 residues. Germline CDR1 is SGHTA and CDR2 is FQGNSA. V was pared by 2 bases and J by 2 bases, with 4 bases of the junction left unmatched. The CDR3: CASSLPRTSAYNEQFF. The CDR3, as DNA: TGTGCCAGCAGCTTACCCCGGACTAGCGCCTACAATGAGCAGTTCTTC.

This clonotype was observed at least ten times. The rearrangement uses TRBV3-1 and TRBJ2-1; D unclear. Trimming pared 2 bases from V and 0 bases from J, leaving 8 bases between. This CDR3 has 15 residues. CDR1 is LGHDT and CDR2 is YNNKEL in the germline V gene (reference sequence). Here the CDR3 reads CASSQLLSSYNEQFF. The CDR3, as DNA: TGTGCCAGCAGCCAACTTCTGAGCTCCTACAATGAGCAGTTCTTC.

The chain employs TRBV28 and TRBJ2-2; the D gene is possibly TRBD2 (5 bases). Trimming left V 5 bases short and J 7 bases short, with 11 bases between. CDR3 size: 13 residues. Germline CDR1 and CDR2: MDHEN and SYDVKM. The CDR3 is CASSLTTFGELFF. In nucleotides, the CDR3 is TGTGCCAGCAGTCTGACTACATTCGGGGAGCTGTTTTTT.

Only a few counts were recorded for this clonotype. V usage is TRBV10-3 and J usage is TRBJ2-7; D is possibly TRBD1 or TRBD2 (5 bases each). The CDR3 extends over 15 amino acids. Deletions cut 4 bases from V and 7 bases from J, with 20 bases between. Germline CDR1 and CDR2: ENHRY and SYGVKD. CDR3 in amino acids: CAISASDRGAREQYF. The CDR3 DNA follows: TGTGCCATCAGTGCCTCCGACAGAGGGGCTAGGGAGCAGTACTTC.

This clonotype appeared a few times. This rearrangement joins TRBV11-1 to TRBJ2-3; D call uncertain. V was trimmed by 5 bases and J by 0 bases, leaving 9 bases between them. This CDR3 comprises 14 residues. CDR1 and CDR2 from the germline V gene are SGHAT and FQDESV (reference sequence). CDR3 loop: CASSMGLSTDTQYF. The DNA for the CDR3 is TGTGCCAGCAGCATGGGCCTTAGCACAGATACGCAGTATTTT. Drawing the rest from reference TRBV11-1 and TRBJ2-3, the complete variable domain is EAEVAQSPRYKITEKSQAVAFWCDPISGHATLYWYRQILGQGPELLVQFQDESVVDDSQLPKDRFSAERLKGVDSTLKIQPAELGDSAMYLCASSMGLSTDTQYFGPGTRLTVL.

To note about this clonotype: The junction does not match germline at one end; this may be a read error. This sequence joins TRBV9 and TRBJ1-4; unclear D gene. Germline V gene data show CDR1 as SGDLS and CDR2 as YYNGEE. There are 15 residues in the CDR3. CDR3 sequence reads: CASRVGPEGEEKLFF. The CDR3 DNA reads TGTGCCAGCAGGGTAGGGCCAGAGGGCGAGGAAAAACTGTTTTTT. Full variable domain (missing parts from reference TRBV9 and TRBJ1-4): DSGVTQTPKHLITATGQRVTLRCSPRSGDLSVYWYQQSLDQGLQFLIQYYNGEERAKGNILERFSAQQFPDLHSELNLSSLELGDSALYFCASRVGPEGEEKLFFGSGTQLSVL.

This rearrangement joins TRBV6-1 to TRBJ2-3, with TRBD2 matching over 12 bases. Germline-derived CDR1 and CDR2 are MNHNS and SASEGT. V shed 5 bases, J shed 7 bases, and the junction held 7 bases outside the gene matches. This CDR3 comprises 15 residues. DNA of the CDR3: TGTGCCAGCAGTCCCAGACTAGCGGGGGCAAATACGCAGTATTTT. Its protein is CASSPRLAGANTQYF.

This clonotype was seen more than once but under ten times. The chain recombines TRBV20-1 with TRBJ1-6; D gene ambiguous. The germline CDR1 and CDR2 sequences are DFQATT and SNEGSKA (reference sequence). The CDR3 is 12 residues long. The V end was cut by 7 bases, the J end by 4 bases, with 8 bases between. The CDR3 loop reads CSVGRYNSPLHF. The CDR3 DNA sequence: TGCAGTGTGGGTCGTTATAATTCACCCCTCCACTTT.

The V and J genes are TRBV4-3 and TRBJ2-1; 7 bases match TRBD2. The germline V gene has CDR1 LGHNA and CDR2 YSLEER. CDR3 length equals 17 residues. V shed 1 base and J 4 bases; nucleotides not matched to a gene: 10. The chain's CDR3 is CASSQARLAEKYNEQFF. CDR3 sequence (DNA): TGCGCCAGCAGCCAAGCGAGGCTAGCGGAAAAATACAATGAGCAGTTCTTC.

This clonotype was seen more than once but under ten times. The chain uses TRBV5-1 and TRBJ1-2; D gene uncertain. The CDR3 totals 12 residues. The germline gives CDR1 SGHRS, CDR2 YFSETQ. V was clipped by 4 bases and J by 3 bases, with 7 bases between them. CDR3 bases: TGCGCCAGCAGCCCAGCCGACTATGGCTACACCTTC. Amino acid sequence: CASSPADYGYTF.

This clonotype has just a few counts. The CDR3 here is CASRRTSGSGEQYF. Written as DNA, the CDR3 is TGTGCCAGCAGGAGGACTAGCGGGAGCGGGGAGCAGTACTTC. The chain has TRBV12-3 or TRBV12-4 and TRBJ2-7, with 13 bases aligning to TRBD2. The CDR3 is made up of 14 amino acids. Germline trimming cut 6 bases from V and 7 bases from J; bases unmatched to any gene: 6.

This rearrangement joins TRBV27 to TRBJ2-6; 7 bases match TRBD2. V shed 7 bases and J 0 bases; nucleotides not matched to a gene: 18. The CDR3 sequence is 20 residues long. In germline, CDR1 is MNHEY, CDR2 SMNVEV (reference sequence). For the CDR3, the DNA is TGTGCCAGCAAAACCCGGGACTACGTTTTTACGAGCTCTGGGGCCAACGTCCTGACTTTC. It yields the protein CASKTRDYVFTSSGANVLTF.

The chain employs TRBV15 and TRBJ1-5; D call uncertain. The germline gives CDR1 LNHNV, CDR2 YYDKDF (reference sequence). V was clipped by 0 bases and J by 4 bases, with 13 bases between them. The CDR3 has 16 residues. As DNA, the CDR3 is TGTGCCACCAGCAGAGATCTGGGCGGCTCAAATCAGCCCCAGCATTTT. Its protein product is CATSRDLGGSNQPQHF.

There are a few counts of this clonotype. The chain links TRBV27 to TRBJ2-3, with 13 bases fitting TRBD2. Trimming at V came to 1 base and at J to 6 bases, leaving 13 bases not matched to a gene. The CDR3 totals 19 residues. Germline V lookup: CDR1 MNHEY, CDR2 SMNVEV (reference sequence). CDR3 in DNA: TGTGCCAGCAGTTTATTCCCCCGACTAGCGGGAGGCCGGCCGGATACGCAGTATTTT. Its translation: CASSLFPRLAGGRPDTQYF.

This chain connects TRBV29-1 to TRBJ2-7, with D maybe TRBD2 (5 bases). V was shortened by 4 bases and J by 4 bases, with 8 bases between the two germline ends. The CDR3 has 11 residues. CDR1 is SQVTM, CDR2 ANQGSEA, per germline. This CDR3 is CSVVRGYEQYF. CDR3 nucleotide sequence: TGCAGCGTTGTCCGGGGTTACGAGCAGTACTTC.

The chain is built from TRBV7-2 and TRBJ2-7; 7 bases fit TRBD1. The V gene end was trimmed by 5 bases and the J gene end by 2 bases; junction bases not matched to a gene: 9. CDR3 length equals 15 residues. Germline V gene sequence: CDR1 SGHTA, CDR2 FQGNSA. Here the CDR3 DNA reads TGTGCCAGCAGCACCACCGGGACAGCGACCTACGAGCAGTACTTC. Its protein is CASSTTGTATYEQYF.

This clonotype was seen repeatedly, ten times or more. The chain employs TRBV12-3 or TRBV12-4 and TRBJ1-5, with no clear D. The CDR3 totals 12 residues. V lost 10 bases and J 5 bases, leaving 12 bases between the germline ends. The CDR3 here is CATKSGDQPQHF. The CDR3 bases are TGTGCCACCAAATCAGGAGATCAGCCCCAGCATTTT.

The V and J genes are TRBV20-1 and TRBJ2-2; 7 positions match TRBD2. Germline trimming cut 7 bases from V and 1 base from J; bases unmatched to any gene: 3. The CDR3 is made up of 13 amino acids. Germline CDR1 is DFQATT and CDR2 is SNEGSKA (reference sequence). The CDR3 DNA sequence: TGCAGTGGGCTAGCGGTGAACACCGGGGAGCTGTTTTTT. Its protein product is CSGLAVNTGELFF.